What follows are 30 T cell receptor beta chains derived from one specimen sequenced in a study of metastatic and nonmetastatic thyroid tumors. Not a single patient had been given any form of treatment at any point before undergoing thyroid surgery. Through MiXCR, TCRdb re-clonotyped the PCR reads. The sample includes about 40,000 clones, about a sixth of them seen just once. The material sequenced was blood. The source of these receptors is a female donor with papillary thyroid cancer or a benign thyroid nodule (not recorded which). Some clones in this sample may be carry-over from other donors' samples.

This sequence joins TRBV6-8 and TRBJ2-7, with D uncertain. Germline loops: CDR1 MNHGY, CDR2 SAAAGT. The CDR3 sequence is 19 residues long. V lost 9 bases and J lost 2, with 32 bases in between. CDR3 DNA sequence: TGTGCCAGTATTTTCCACCCGCTGCAGGACGCAGCCCCTACCTACGAGCAGTACTTC. Translated: CASIFHPLQDAAPTYEQYF.

The V and J genes are TRBV4-1 and TRBJ2-3; 11 nucleotides align to TRBD2. CDR1 is MGHRA, CDR2 YSYEKL, per germline. The J segment lost 1 base and the V segment lost 5 bases, leaving 5 bases of the junction unmatched. CDR3 size: 16 residues. CDR3 protein: CASSNVLAGGTDTQYF. The DNA for the CDR3 is TGCGCCAGCAGCAATGTACTAGCGGGAGGCACAGATACGCAGTATTTT.

This clone was observed at least ten times. It may be a read error: a sequence one base away is much more abundant. The sample holds other DNA sequences that translate to the same CDR3. The genes are TRBV18 and TRBJ2-7, with D possibly being TRBD2 (6 bases). This CDR3 comprises 14 residues. Germline CDR1 KGHSH, CDR2 LQKENI. Between the trimmed V and J ends, which lost 3 bases and 6 bases, there was a span of 15 bases. The CDR3 region has the DNA TGTGCCAGCTCACCGGGATTCGGGGGACTCGAGCAGTACTTC. This translates into CASSPGFGGLEQYF.

This clone was found many times. The chain is built from TRBV27 and TRBJ1-5; a possible D gene is TRBD1 (5 bases). V lost 5 bases, J lost 0 bases, and 11 bases lay in between. Germline CDR1 MNHEY, CDR2 SMNVEV (reference sequence). The CDR3 runs 15 residues. The CDR3 bases are TGTGCCAGCAGTCCCTTAGGGGATAGCAATCAGCCCCAGCATTTT. Protein product: CASSPLGDSNQPQHF.

This clone was recorded at least ten times. The V gene is TRBV5-1, the J gene TRBJ2-5; 8 bases align to TRBD2. Trimming cost V 1 base and J 4 bases; bases outside gene matches: 9. CDR3 length equals 16 residues. Per germline, CDR1 SGHRS and CDR2 YFSETQ. The CDR3 nucleotides read TGCGCCAGCAGCTTGCCTAGCGGGTCCCCTGGAGAGACCCAGTACTTC. This translates into CASSLPSGSPGETQYF.

This clone counts as medium-sized (0.01 to 0.1%). The V and J genes are TRBV6-2 or TRBV6-3 and TRBJ1-2; no definite D call. This CDR3 contains 15 residues. V was clipped by 1 base and J by 1 base, with 10 bases between them. The germline CDR1 and CDR2 sequences are MNHEY and SVGEGT. CDR3 coding DNA: TGTGCCAGCAGTTACTGGAGGTTAGGTAACTATGGCTACACCTTC. This gives the protein CASSYWRLGNYGYTF.

Ten or more counts support this clone. The chain carries TRBV20-1 and TRBJ2-7; 7 nucleotides line up with TRBD2. The germline gives CDR1 DFQATT, CDR2 SNEGSKA (reference sequence). The CDR3 consists of 13 residues. V dropped 6 bases and J dropped 2; count of bases not matched to a gene: 7. This CDR3 reads CSAKTSRAYEQYF. The DNA for the CDR3 is TGCAGTGCAAAGACTAGCCGCGCCTACGAGCAGTACTTC.

The sample holds many counts of this clone. The CDR3 loop is CASSLDSGELTGELFF. The CDR3 DNA sequence: TGTGCCAGCAGCTTAGATAGCGGGGAGCTCACCGGGGAGCTGTTTTTT. This rearrangement joins TRBV13 to TRBJ2-2; 8 nucleotides match TRBD2. After removal of 1 base from V and 4 bases from J, the junction contained 5 bases not matched to a gene. The CDR3 consists of 16 residues. Germline V lookup: CDR1 PRHDT, CDR2 FYEKMQ (reference sequence).

This clone was detected ten times or more. V gene TRBV27 combines with J gene TRBJ2-1; 8 bases match TRBD2. The J segment lost 0 bases and the V segment lost 8 bases, leaving 6 bases of the junction unmatched. The CDR3 runs to 15 residues. Germline V lookup: CDR1 MNHEY, CDR2 SMNVEV (reference sequence). The CDR3 region is CASRREASSYNEQFF. The CDR3 bases are TGTGCCAGCCGGCGGGAGGCCAGCTCCTACAATGAGCAGTTCTTC.

On this clone: A much larger clonotype is one base distant, so this may be a read error. This chain connects TRBV7-3 to TRBJ2-5, with D tentatively TRBD2 (5 bases). Trimming shortened V by 5 bases and J by 5 bases, and 21 bases separated the two germline ends. The CDR3 consists of 16 residues. In germline, CDR1 is SGHTA, CDR2 FQGTGA. The CDR3 loop is CASSKTGSKTRETQYF. The CDR3 DNA is TGTGCCAGCAGCAAGACGGGGTCTAAAACTCGGGAGACCCAGTACTTC.

This clone was seen repeatedly, ten times or more. CDR3 coding DNA: TGTGCCAGCAGAATCAGGGGAAATCAGCCCCAGCATTTT. It encodes CASRIRGNQPQHF. V usage is TRBV28 and J usage is TRBJ1-5, with D possibly TRBD1 on 6 matching bases. The V gene lost 6 bases and the J gene lost 4 bases, with 10 bases spanning the gap. CDR1 MDHEN and CDR2 SYDVKM come from the germline V gene. The CDR3 length is 13 residues.

The rearrangement uses TRBV28 and TRBJ1-1; D gene ambiguous. Between the trimmed V and J ends, which lost 2 bases and 4 bases, there was a span of 8 bases. Germline assignment: CDR1 MDHEN and CDR2 SYDVKM. The CDR3 totals 13 residues. The CDR3 nucleotides are TGTGCCAGCAGTTTAAAGTGGGGCACTGAAGCTTTCTTT. It encodes CASSLKWGTEAFF.

The V and J genes are TRBV10-3 and TRBJ1-6; D unresolved. The V and J ends lost 3 bases and 1 base respectively, with 13 bases between them. Germline V gives CDR1 ENHRY, CDR2 SYGVKD. This CDR3 is built from 17 residues. Here the CDR3 DNA reads TGTGCCATCAGTGATTTTCCGGGGAGGTCCTATAATTCACCCCTCCACTTT. This codes for CAISDFPGRSYNSPLHF.

V gene TRBV30 combines with J gene TRBJ2-7, with TRBD2 matching over 7 bases. CDR3 length: 13 residues. The V segment lost 4 bases and the J segment 7 bases; nucleotides outside the gene matches: 10. CDR1 is GTSNPN, CDR2 SVGIG, per germline (reference sequence). This CDR3 is CAWTGRASWEQYF. The CDR3, as DNA: TGTGCCTGGACAGGGAGGGCCTCGTGGGAGCAGTACTTC.

There are many counts of this clone. This rearrangement joins TRBV15 to TRBJ2-6; 12 nucleotides align to TRBD1. The CDR3 length is 18 residues. Germline values: CDR1 LNHNV, CDR2 YYDKDF (reference sequence). V was clipped by 1 base and J by 4 bases; unmatched bases: 5. The CDR3 spells CATSRGRDRGPGANVLTF. The CDR3 region has the DNA TGTGCCACCAGCAGAGGCCGGGACAGGGGGCCCGGGGCCAACGTCCTGACTTTC.

This clone is deemed medium-sized. Written as DNA, the CDR3 is TGTGCCAGCAGACAGGGTTACGAAGCCGAGCAGTACTTC. Amino acid sequence: CASRQGYEAEQYF. J is TRBJ2-7 and V is TRBV6-1; D may be TRBD1 (6 bases). Germline CDR1 is MNHNS and CDR2 is SASEGT. This CDR3 region has 13 residues. The V and J ends lost 6 bases and 6 bases respectively, with 15 bases between them.

This clone was observed at least ten times. This sequence joins TRBV6-6 and TRBJ2-1; TRBD1 matches at 10 bases. The J segment lost 3 bases and the V segment lost 4 bases, leaving 18 bases of the junction unmatched. The V gene's germline CDR1 is MNHNY and CDR2 SVGAGI (reference sequence). CDR3 length: 20 residues. CDR3 sequence: CASSSTGGRLRGSSYNEQFF. CDR3 nucleotides: TGTGCCAGCAGTTCGACAGGGGGCCGTCTCCGGGGCTCTAGCTACAATGAGCAGTTCTTC.

This clone appeared many times. The V call is TRBV5-6, the J call TRBJ2-5, with D hard to call. This CDR3 is 11 amino acids long. CDR1 SGHDT and CDR2 YYEEEE come from the germline V gene. V lost 4 bases and J lost 10, with 11 bases in between. This chain's CDR3 is CASSRRWDQYF. The CDR3 nucleotides are TGTGCCAGCAGCCGGCGCTGGGACCAGTACTTC.

This chain links TRBV6-6 with TRBJ1-1; D uncertain. V dropped 0 bases and J dropped 2 bases, with 13 bases sitting between them. The CDR3 is made up of 16 amino acids. Germline V gene lookup returns CDR1 MNHNY and CDR2 SVGAGI (reference sequence). As DNA, the CDR3 is TGTGCCAGCAGTTACTCTCGGCTGGGAATAAACACTGAAGCTTTCTTT. The encoded protein is CASSYSRLGINTEAFF.

The V call is TRBV2, the J call TRBJ2-2; D gene uncertain. This CDR3 region has 11 residues. The germline V gene encodes CDR1 SNHLY and CDR2 FYNNEI. The V gene lost 1 base and the J gene lost 7 bases, with 1 base spanning the gap. The CDR3 spells CASSEGGELFF. The CDR3 region has the DNA TGTGCCAGCAGTGAAGGCGGGGAGCTGTTTTTT.

This chain joins TRBV7-3 and TRBJ1-2; perhaps TRBD1 as D (5 bases). The CDR3 contains 15 residues. V was clipped by 8 bases and J by 4 bases, with 20 bases between them. Germline lookup yields CDR1 SGHTA and CDR2 FQGTGA. This CDR3 is CASGPAAGQPYGYTF. DNA for the CDR3: TGTGCCAGCGGCCCAGCGGCGGGGCAGCCCTATGGCTACACCTTC. Full variable domain (rest looked up from reference TRBV7-3 and TRBJ1-2): GAGVSQTPSNKVTEKGKYVELRCDPISGHTALYWYRQSLGQGPEFLIYFQGTGAADDSGLPNDRFFAVRPEGSVSTLKIQRTERGDSAVYLCASGPAAGQPYGYTFGSGTRLTVV.

This clone has at least ten counts. The V gene is TRBV5-4, the J gene TRBJ1-6; 9 bases match TRBD1. CDR1 and CDR2 (germline): SGHNT, YYREEE (reference sequence). The ends lost 4 bases at V and 7 bases at J; junction bases unmatched: 6. This CDR3 spans 15 amino acids. This chain's CDR3 is CASSGGQGRNSPLHF. CDR3 nucleotides: TGTGCCAGCAGCGGAGGACAGGGGAGAAATTCACCCCTCCACTTT.

This clone showed up many times. This chain joins TRBV5-1 and TRBJ2-3; D unclear. The V end lost 6 bases, the J end lost 0 bases, and 11 bases lay between the germline ends. The CDR3 spans 14 residues. Germline V lookup: CDR1 SGHRS, CDR2 YFSETQ. In DNA form, the CDR3 reads TGCGCCAGCAAGAGGCGTTCTAGCACAGATACGCAGTATTTT. Translating gives CASKRRSSTDTQYF.

In this sample, this clone turned up many times. The chain uses TRBV7-3 and TRBJ2-7, with TRBD2 matching over 9 bases. Germline CDR1 SGHTA, CDR2 FQGTGA. The CDR3 loop spans 19 amino acids. The junction had 13 bases not matched to a gene; V was cut back by 1 base and J by 0 bases. The CDR3 reads CASSLNGPAGGSISYEQYF. The CDR3 DNA sequence: TGTGCCAGCAGCTTAAATGGTCCAGCGGGGGGCTCAATCTCCTACGAGCAGTACTTC.

This clone was seen at least ten times. V is TRBV7-3 and J is TRBJ2-1; 14 positions agree with TRBD2. The CDR3 runs 18 residues. Germline V gene sequence: CDR1 SGHTA, CDR2 FQGTGA. J lost 0 bases, V lost 5 bases, and 6 bases had no gene match. CDR3 nucleotides: TGTGCCAGCAGCACCGGGACTAGCGGGGGAAGCTCCTACAATGAGCAGTTCTTC. Its protein product is CASSTGTSGGSSYNEQFF.

This clone was detected ten times or more. This chain joins TRBV18 and TRBJ2-7; 9 nucleotides align to TRBD1. The junction had 11 bases not matched to a gene; V was cut back by 3 bases and J by 5 bases. There are 16 residues in the CDR3. From germline, CDR1 is KGHSH and CDR2 LQKENI. In DNA form, the CDR3 reads TGTGCCAGCTCACCGGTTGGAACAGGGGGCAGGGACGAGCAGTACTTC. Protein sequence: CASSPVGTGGRDEQYF.

The CDR3 loop is CASSSGTVHVYF. The CDR3 bases are TGTGCCAGCAGTTCCGGGACTGTCCACGTGTATTTT. The chain has TRBV28 and TRBJ2-3; maybe TRBD2 (6 bases). Germline V gene sequence: CDR1 MDHEN, CDR2 SYDVKM. The V and J ends lost 4 bases and 14 bases respectively, with 16 bases between them. CDR3 size: 12 residues.

The rearrangement links TRBV7-2 to TRBJ2-5; 7 nucleotides line up with TRBD2. From germline, CDR1 is SGHTA and CDR2 FQGNSA. The V and J ends lost 2 bases and 2 bases, in that order; junction bases with no gene match: 2. The CDR3 covers 14 residues. The DNA of the CDR3 is TGTGCCAGCAGCTTACGGGGGGAACAAGAGACCCAGTACTTC. Its translation: CASSLRGEQETQYF.

The chain employs TRBV28 and TRBJ1-1; D not certain. The germline V gene has CDR1 MDHEN and CDR2 SYDVKM. The CDR3 has 12 residues. The V and J ends lost 6 bases and 3 bases respectively, with 8 bases between them. The CDR3 spells CASSPLYTEAFF. The CDR3 DNA reads TGTGCCAGCAGCCCCCTCTACACTGAAGCTTTCTTT.

This clone was seen repeatedly, ten times or more. The V and J genes are TRBV7-3 and TRBJ2-2; weak D call: TRBD2 (5 bases). The CDR3 has 15 amino acids. The V end lost 2 bases, the J end lost 4 bases, and 11 bases lay between the germline ends. The germline V gene has CDR1 SGHTA and CDR2 FQGTGA. The CDR3 DNA sequence: TGTGCCAGCAGCTTATGGCCCCGGGGCACCGGGGAGCTGTTTTTT. Translating it yields CASSLWPRGTGELFF.